These T cell receptor beta chains were read from a single sample in a study of T cell responses to AZD1222 COVID-19 vaccine. Data came from immunoSEQ multiplex PCR; TCRdb stores just in-frame clones and leaves some out. The table includes about 120,000 clones, about 90% detected once. The material was peripheral blood, obtained on day 0 of AZD1222 vaccination. Every receptor here comes from an adult in good health. Each CDR3 is given with its conserved first and last residue. The order of the fields is CDR3 protein, CDR3 DNA, clone size, J gene, V gene, D gene. A D gene is named only where the DNA matches it firmly. The listing skips clone size in some rows; elsewhere it reads once, few, many or a size class.

CDR3: CASSLYPTGEGEKLFF
DNA: TGTGCCAGCAGTTTATATCCGACAGGGGAGGGTGAAAAACTGTTTTTT
size: .
J: TRBJ1-4
V: TRBV27
D: TRBD1

CDR3: CASSLGPTFDEQYF
DNA: TGTGCCAGCAGCTTAGGGCCGACTTTCGACGAGCAGTACTTC
size: few
J: TRBJ2-7
V: TRBV7-9
D: .

CDR3: CASRAEEALGF
DNA: TGTGCCAGCAGGGCAGAGGAGGCCCTCGGTTTT
size: .
J: TRBJ2-3
V: TRBV11-2
D: .

CDR3: CASRDRASTDTQYF
DNA: TGTGCCAGCAGGGACAGAGCGAGCACAGATACGCAGTATTTT
size: .
J: TRBJ2-3
V: TRBV28
D: .

CDR3: CASSLAGYEGQEYGYTF
DNA: TGCGCCAGCAGTCTCGCGGGCTACGAAGGACAGGAATATGGCTACACCTTC
size: .
J: TRBJ1-2
V: TRBV5-1
D: TRBD1

CDR3: CASSEASRGQYNSPLHF
DNA: TGTGCCAGCAGTGAAGCTAGTCGGGGGCAGTATAATTCACCCCTCCACTTT
size: once
J: TRBJ1-6
V: TRBV6-1
D: .

CDR3: CASSLDGHYGYTF
DNA: TGTGCCAGCAGCTTAGACGGTCACTATGGCTACACCTTC
size: .
J: TRBJ1-2
V: TRBV7-9
D: .

CDR3: CASSIRPGSGNTDTQYF
DNA: TGTGCCAGTAGTATCCGCCCAGGGAGCGGGAACACAGATACGCAGTATTTT
size: .
J: TRBJ2-3
V: TRBV19
D: TRBD2

CDR3: CASSLYLEGTEAFF
DNA: TGTGCCAGCAGTCTCTATTTGGAGGGCACTGAAGCTTTCTTT
size: .
J: TRBJ1-1
V: TRBV28
D: .

CDR3: CASSLEQGYDQAEAFF
DNA: TGTGCCAGCAGCCTCGAACAGGGGTACGATCAGGCTGAAGCTTTCTTT
size: .
J: TRBJ1-1
V: TRBV6-6
D: TRBD1

CDR3: CASSPSTRNGYTF
DNA: TGCGCCAGCAGCCCGTCGACCAGGAACGGCTACACCTTC
size: .
J: TRBJ1-2
V: TRBV5-1
D: .

CDR3: CASSLGQGGVTGELFF
DNA: TGTGCCAGCAGCTTGGGACAGGGAGGAGTTACCGGGGAGCTGTTTTTT
size: few
J: TRBJ2-2
V: TRBV5-4
D: .